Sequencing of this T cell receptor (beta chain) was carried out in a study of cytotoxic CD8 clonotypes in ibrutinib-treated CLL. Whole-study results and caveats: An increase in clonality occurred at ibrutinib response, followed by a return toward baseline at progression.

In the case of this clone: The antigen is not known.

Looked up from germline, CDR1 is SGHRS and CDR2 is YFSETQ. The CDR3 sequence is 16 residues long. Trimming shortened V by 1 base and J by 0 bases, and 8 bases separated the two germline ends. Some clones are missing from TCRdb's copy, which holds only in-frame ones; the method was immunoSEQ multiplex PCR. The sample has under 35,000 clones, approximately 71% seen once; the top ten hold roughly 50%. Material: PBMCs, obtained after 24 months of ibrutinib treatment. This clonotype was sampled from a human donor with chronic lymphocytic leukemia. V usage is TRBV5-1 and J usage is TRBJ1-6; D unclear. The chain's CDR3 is CASSLTPGSYNSPLHF. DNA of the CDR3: TGCGCCAGCAGCTTGACACCGGGCTCCTATAATTCACCCCTCCACTTT.